This T cell receptor beta chain comes out of a study of shared clonotypes between healthy human individuals. Regarding the study as a whole: Limited genetic and exposure-history diversity came from having few donors.

Per the germline V gene, CDR1 is SGHVT and CDR2 is SQSDAQ. This CDR3 is 20 amino acids long. With 5 bases clipped from V and 8 bases from J, the junction kept 29 bases outside the gene matches. The deep-level immunoSEQ assay was used. Study processing details: Filtering differed for immunoSEQ, which gave only junction sequences without quality scores. Profiled with immunoSEQ multiplex PCR; TCRdb holds only in-frame clones, not every one. That table furnishes V, J and clone size, whereas the DNA furnished D and trimming. The data contain 190,000 or so clones, over 50% of them singletons. Comment on this clone: The antigen remains unidentified.

V and J are TRBV7-4 and TRBJ1-2; 7 positions match TRBD1. Sequencing input: memory CD4+ T cells sorted from blood. Documented subset: CD45RA-negative fraction. The receptor was derived from a man in his thirties or forties in good health. The CDR3 loop reads CASSATLRKLAAGGFMGYTF. The CDR3 DNA is TGTGCCAGCAGCGCGACGCTTAGAAAGCTGGCAGCAGGGGGGTTTATGGGCTACACCTTC.